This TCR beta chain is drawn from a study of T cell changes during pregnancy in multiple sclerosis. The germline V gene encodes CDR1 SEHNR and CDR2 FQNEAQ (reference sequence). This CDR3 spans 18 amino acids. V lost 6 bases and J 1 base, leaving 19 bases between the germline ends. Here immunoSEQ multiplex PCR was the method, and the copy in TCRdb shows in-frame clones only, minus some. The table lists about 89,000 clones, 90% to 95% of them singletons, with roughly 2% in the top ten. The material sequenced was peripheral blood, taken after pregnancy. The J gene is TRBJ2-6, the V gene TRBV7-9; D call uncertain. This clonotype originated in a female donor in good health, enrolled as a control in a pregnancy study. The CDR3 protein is CASSLRPLRASGANVLTF. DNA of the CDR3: TGTGCCAGCAGTTTACGCCCGTTAAGAGCTTCTGGGGCCAACGTCCTGACTTTC.